The entry that follows covers one T cell receptor beta chain sequence. The data stem from a study of OX40 agonist ivuxolimab in advanced cancers. The germline V and J ends were trimmed by 1 base and 9 bases, with 13 bases remaining between them. The CDR3 is 14 residues long. Germline V lookup: CDR1 LNHDA, CDR2 SQIVND (reference sequence). Here immunoSEQ multiplex PCR was the method, and the copy in TCRdb shows in-frame clones only, minus some. The sample lists about 18,000 clones; 80% to 90% were seen once. The sequences come from CD4+ or CD8+ T cells sorted from blood, collected in a trial of the OX40 agonist ivuxolimab. V is TRBV19 and J is TRBJ2-1; D is perhaps TRBD2 (5 bases). The TCR originated in an adult with an advanced solid tumor such as melanoma, head and neck, liver or kidney cancer. CDR3 coding DNA: TGTGCCAGTAGTATAGGAACCCCGGGATCTGAGCAGTTCTTC. Protein product: CASSIGTPGSEQFF.